The T cell receptor (delta chain) under discussion was sequenced for a study of γδ T cells in repeated Plasmodium falciparum infection. Whole-study context: The natural-infection arm compared Malian children under seasonal malaria with matched Australian children. Some Malian samples span acute malaria episodes; others come from no-transmission periods. Malaria-naive adults were infected with P. falciparum NF54 four times over about 600 days.

Gammadelta T cells were flow-sorted from PBMC into Vgamma9/Vdelta2+ and Vdelta2-negative populations for bulk analysis. The CDR3 is made up of 14 amino acids. The germline V gene has CDR1 GEAIGNYY and CDR2 EKD. The germline V and J ends were trimmed by 5 bases and 8 bases, with 20 bases remaining between them. Many counts were recorded for this clone. The target antigen is unknown. For this DNA, TCRdb reports the protein of a much larger clone, which diverges at residue 10, most likely from a read error; the protein presented here is translated directly from the DNA. TCRdb fed the multiplex PCR reads into CATT to redo clone calling. This table has over 45,000 delta-chain clones, roughly 1.6% appearing once. Study-wide results and limits: Waves of new clonotype selection appeared after repeated controlled infections in Vdelta2-negative, largely Vdelta1+, gammadelta T cells.

The V and J genes are TRDV2 and TRDJ1; D is unclear. No J gene is reported in TCRdb; it was inferred here by comparing the DNA with germline. Sequenced input: gamma-delta T cells from blood. This TCR came from a pool of human donors (malaria-infected and uninfected, not separated). The CDR3 region has the DNA TGTGCCTGTGTCCCAGGTACTGAGGCCCGAAAACTCATCTTT. Encoded protein: CACVPGTEARKLIF.